This TCR beta chain appears in the sequencing data of a study of T-cell reconstitution after alpha-beta-depleted transplantation in children (dated by TCRdb to about 2016). For the study in its entirety: Using TCR repertoire profiling, the study followed T-cell immune reconstitution in a quantitative way in children after TCRalphabeta/CD19-depleted allogeneic hematopoietic cell transplantation.

Library creation used PCR. Instrument used: Illumina HiSeq 2500. TCR library preparation used molecular barcoding, with unique molecular identifiers applied to normalize quantification of the TCRbeta repertoire. TCRdb passed the public sequencing reads through fastp at Q25 and MiXCR, retaining productive beta sequences. Every CDR3 protein is listed once, alongside the most common genes and DNA of its rows. The sample has 330,000 or so distinct CDR3 sequences on record, approximately 10% of them singletons. 2% to 3% of the sample is in the top ten clones. The table lists this clonotype with a few counts. What this receptor recognizes is not known. Base qualities were left out, and no much larger clone turns up one base away. The junction shows trimming of 0 bases on V and 6 bases on J, and the gene matches do not reach 4 bases of it. CDR1 and CDR2, per the germline V gene, are SGDLS and YYNGEE. The CDR3 has 15 amino acids, counting the end cysteine and phenylalanine. The retained sequence is limited to the CDR3, 45 bases, with the frame set at the first base.

Sequences were derived from PBMCs from the stem cell graft donor, sampled from the stem cell graft. This chain is built from TRBV9 and TRBJ2-1; 9 middle bases align to TRBD2. This TCR was sampled from a human donor who donated a stem cell graft to a child with acute lymphoblastic leukemia. DNA sequence: TGTGCCAGCAGCGTAGATAGCGGGAGTGTCAATGAGCAGTTCTTC. The encoded protein is CASSVDSGSVNEQFF.